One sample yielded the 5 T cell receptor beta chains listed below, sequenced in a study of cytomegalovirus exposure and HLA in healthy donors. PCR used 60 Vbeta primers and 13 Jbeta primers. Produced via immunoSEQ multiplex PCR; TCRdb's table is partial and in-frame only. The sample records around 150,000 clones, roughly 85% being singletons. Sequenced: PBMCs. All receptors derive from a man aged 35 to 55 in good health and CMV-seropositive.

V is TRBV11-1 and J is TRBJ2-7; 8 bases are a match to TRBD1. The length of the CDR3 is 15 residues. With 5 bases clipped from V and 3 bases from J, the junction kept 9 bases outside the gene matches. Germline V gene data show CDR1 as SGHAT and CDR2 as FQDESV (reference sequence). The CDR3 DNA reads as TGTGCCAGCAGCCTCCGGACAGGGAAAATCTACGAGCAGTACTTC. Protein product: CASSLRTGKIYEQYF.

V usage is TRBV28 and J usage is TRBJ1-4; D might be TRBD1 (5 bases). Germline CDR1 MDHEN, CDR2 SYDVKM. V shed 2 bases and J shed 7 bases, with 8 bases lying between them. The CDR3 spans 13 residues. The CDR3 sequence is CASSLAGREKLFF. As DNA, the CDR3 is TGTGCCAGCAGTTTAGCGGGGCGTGAAAAACTGTTTTTT.

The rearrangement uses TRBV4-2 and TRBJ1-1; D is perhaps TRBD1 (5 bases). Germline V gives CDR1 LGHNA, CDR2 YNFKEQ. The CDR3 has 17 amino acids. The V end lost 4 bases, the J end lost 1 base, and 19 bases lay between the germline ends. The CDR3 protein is CASSRYTGDARNTEAFF. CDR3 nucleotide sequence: TGTGCCAGCAGCCGATACACGGGGGACGCCAGGAACACTGAAGCTTTCTTT.

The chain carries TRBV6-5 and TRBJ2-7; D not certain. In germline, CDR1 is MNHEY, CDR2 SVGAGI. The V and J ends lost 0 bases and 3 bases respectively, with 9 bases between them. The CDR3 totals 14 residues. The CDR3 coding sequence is TGTGCCAGCAGTTACTCTGGCGGAATCTACGAGCAGTACTTC. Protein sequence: CASSYSGGIYEQYF.

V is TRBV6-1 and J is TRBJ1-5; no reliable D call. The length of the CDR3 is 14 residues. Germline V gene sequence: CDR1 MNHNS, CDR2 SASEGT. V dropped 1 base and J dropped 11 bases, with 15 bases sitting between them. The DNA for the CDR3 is TGTGCCAGCAGTGAAGGGCCTCTACAGAGAACCCAGCATTTT. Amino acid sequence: CASSEGPLQRTQHF.